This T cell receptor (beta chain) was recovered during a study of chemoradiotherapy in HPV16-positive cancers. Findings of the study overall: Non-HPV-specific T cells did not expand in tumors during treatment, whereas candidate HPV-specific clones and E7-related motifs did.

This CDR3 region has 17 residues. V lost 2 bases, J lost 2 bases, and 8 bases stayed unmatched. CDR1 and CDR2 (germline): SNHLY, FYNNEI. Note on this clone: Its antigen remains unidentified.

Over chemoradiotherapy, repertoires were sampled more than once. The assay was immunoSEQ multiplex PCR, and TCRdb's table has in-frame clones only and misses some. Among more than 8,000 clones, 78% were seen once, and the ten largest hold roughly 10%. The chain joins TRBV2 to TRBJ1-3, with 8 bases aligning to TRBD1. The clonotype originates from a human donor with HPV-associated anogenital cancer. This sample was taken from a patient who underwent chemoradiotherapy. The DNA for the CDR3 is TGTGCCAGCAGTGAACAGGGGGCGCCGGTAGCTGGAAACACCATATATTTT. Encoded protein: CASSEQGAPVAGNTIYF. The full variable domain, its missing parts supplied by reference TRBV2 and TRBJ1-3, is EPEVTQTPSHQVTQMGQEVILRCVPISNHLYFYWYRQILGQKVEFLVSFYNNEISEKSEIFDDQFSVERPDGSNFTLKIRSTKLEDSAMYFCASSEQGAPVAGNTIYFGEGSWLTVV.